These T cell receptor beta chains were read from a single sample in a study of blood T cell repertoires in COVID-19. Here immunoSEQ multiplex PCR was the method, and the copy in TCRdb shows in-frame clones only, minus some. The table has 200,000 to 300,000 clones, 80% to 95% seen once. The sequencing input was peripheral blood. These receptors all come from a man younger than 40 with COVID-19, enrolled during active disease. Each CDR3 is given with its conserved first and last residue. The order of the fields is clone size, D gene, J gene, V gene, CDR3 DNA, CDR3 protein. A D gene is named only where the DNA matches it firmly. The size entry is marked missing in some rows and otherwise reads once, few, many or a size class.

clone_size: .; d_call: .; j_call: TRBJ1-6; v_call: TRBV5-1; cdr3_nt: TGCGCCAGCAGCTTGGACAGCATATCTTCCAATTCACCCCTCCACTTT; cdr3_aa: CASSLDSISSNSPLHF
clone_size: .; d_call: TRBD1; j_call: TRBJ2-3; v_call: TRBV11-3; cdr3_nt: TGTGCCAGCAGCTTGGGACAGGGGGCTTCAGATACGCAGTATTTT; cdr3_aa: CASSLGQGASDTQYF
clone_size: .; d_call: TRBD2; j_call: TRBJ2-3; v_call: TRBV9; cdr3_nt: TGTGCCAGCAGCGTAGCCCCGGGAGGGACAGATACGCAGTATTTT; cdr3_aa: CASSVAPGGTDTQYF
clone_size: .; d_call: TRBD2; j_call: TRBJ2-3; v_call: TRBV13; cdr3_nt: TGTGCCAGCAGCTTAGGGCGGTGGTCAGCGACTAGCGGGGCTTCCACAGATACGCAGTATTTT; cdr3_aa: CASSLGRWSATSGASTDTQYF
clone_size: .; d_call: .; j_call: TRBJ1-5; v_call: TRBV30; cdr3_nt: TGTGCCTGGAGTGTACGGGGGAGTAGCAATCAGCCCCAGCATTTT; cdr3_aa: CAWSVRGSSNQPQHF
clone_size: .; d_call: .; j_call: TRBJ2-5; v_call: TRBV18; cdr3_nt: TGTGCCAGCTCACAAATCCAGGGCCAGGAAGAGACCCAGTACTTC; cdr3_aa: CASSQIQGQEETQYF
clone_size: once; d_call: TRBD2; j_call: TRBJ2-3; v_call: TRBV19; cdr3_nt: TGTGCCAGTAGGATCCAAGGGGCTAGCGGGTCTGTGGAGACGCAGTATTTT; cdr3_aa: CASRIQGASGSVETQYF
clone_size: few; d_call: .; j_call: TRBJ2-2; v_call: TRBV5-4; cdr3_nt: TGTGCCAGCAGCCCAACGGCGGGGGCTGGCGCCGGGGAGCTGTTTTTT; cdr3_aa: CASSPTAGAGAGELFF
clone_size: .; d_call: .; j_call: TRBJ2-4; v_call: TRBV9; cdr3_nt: TGTGCCAGCAGCAGAGACTGGGCCAAAAACATTCAGTACTTC; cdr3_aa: CASSRDWAKNIQYF
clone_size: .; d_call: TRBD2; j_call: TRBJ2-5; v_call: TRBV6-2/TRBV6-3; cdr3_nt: TGTGCCAGCAGTCGACCGGGACTAGGCGGGGAGACCCAGTACTTC; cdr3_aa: CASSRPGLGGETQYF
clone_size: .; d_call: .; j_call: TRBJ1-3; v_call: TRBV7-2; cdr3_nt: TGTGCCAGCAGCTCGGCAGGGGAAAGGCCGTACACCATATATTTT; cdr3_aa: CASSSAGERPYTIYF
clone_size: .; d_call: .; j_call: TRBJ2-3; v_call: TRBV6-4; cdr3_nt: TGTGCCAGCAGTGAAGAAGGGGATCGCACAGATACGCAGTATTTT; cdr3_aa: CASSEEGDRTDTQYF
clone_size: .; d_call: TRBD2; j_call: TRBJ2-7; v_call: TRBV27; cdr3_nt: TGTGCCAGCAGTACACCCGGGACTAGCGGGGGGACCTACGAGCAGTACTTC; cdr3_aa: CASSTPGTSGGTYEQYF
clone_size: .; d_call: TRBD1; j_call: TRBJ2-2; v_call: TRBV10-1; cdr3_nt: TGCGCCAGCAGTCCGACGACAGGGGACGAGAACACCGGGGAGCTGTTTTTT; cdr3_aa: CASSPTTGDENTGELFF
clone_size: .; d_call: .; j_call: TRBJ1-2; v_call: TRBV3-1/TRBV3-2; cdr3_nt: TGTGCCAGCAGCCATCATGGGGCGCGGAGCTATGGCTACACCTTC; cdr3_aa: CASSHHGARSYGYTF
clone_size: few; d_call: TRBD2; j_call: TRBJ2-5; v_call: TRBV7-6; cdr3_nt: TGTGCCAGCAGCAGCGGACTAGACGAGACCCAGTACTTC; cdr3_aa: CASSSGLDETQYF
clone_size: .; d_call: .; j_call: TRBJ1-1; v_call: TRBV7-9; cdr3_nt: TGTGCCAGCAGCTTAGGGACAATCTTAACTGAAGCTTTCTTT; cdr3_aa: CASSLGTILTEAFF
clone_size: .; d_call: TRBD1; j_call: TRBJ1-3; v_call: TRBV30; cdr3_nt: TGTGCCTCGCTAGACAGGGGGTTCTCTGGAAACACCATATATTTT; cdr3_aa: CASLDRGFSGNTIYF
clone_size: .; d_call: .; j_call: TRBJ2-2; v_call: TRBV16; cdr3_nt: TGTGCCAGCAGCCAATCTGCACTAGCTGGTACCGGGGAGCTGTTTTTT; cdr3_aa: CASSQSALAGTGELFF
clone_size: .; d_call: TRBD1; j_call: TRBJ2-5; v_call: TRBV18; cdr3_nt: TGTGCCAGCTCACCCGCGGGACAGGGTCAAGAGACCCAGTACTTC; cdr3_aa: CASSPAGQGQETQYF
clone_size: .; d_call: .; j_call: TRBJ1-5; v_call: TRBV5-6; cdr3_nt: TGTGCCAGCAGCTTGGCCAGGGCGGTAGAGGAGATCAATCAGCCCCAGCATTTT; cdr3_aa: CASSLARAVEEINQPQHF
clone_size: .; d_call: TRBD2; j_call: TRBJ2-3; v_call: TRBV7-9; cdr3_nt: TGTGCCAGCAGCTTCGGACTAGCGGGGGGAGATACGCAGTATTTT; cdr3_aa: CASSFGLAGGDTQYF
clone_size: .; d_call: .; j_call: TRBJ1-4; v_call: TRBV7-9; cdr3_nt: TGTGCCAGCAGCTTAGCGCGTAGAGAAAAACTGTTTTTT; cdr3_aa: CASSLARREKLFF
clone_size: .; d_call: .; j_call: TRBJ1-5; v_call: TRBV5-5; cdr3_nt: TGTGCCAGCAGCTCCCGTCCGCAGGGCGCTCAGCCCCAGCATTTT; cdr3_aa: CASSSRPQGAQPQHF